These 5 T cell receptor beta chains came from one sample sequenced in a study of PD-1 blockade in mismatch repair-deficient tumors. Measured with immunoSEQ multiplex PCR; TCRdb has only the in-frame clones, and not every one. The sample gives around 50,000 clones, around 82% of which show up once; approximately 3.2% is in the top ten. Sequenced here: peripheral blood, sampled 4 weeks after starting pembrolizumab. The receptors come from an adult with mismatch repair-deficient cancer.

The rearrangement links TRBV11-2 to TRBJ1-5; tentative D call: TRBD1 (6 bases). This CDR3 contains 13 residues. CDR1 and CDR2 from the germline V gene are SGHAT and FQNNGV. Trimming removed 1 base at V and 6 bases at J, with 7 bases between. The CDR3 nucleotides read TGTGCCAGCAGCTTAGGAGGGGGTCAGCCCCAGCATTTT. Amino acid sequence: CASSLGGGQPQHF. The full variable domain, with the rest looked up from reference TRBV11-2 and TRBJ1-5, is EAGVAQSPRYKIIEKRQSVAFWCNPISGHATLYWYQQILGQGPKLLIQFQNNGVVDDSQLPKDRFSAERLKGVDSTLKIQPAKLEDSAVYLCASSLGGGQPQHFGDGTRLSIL.

The chain combines TRBV4-1 with TRBJ2-3; 11 nucleotides agree with TRBD1. V was clipped by 0 bases and J by 2 bases; unmatched bases: 7. The CDR3 runs 18 residues. Germline V gene sequence: CDR1 MGHRA, CDR2 YSYEKL. The CDR3 is CASSQDTGQGGVTDTQYF. CDR3 nucleotide sequence: TGCGCCAGCAGCCAAGATACGGGACAGGGGGGTGTCACAGATACGCAGTATTTT.

The chain has TRBV7-9 and TRBJ2-1; TRBD2 matches at 7 bases. Per the germline V gene, CDR1 is SEHNR and CDR2 is FQNEAQ (reference sequence). The ends lost 0 bases at V and 8 bases at J; junction bases unmatched: 4. The CDR3 has 14 amino acids. The DNA of the CDR3 is TGTGCCAGCAGCTTAGCGGGAGGGCCCTATGAGCAGTTCTTC. This sequence encodes CASSLAGGPYEQFF.

The DNA for the CDR3 is TGTGCCAGCAGGCGTAGGATGCCAAAACGGCCACGGACCCAGTACTTC. Translated, it gives CASRRRMPKRPRTQYF. This rearrangement joins TRBV7-3 to TRBJ2-5; no definite D call. This CDR3 has 16 residues. V was clipped by 6 bases and J by 7 bases, with 24 bases between them. Germline values: CDR1 SGHTA, CDR2 FQGTGA.

The genes are TRBV7-8 and TRBJ2-6; D might be TRBD1 (5 bases). The V gene's germline CDR1 is SGHVS and CDR2 FQNEAQ. This CDR3 is 15 amino acids long. V dropped 4 bases and J dropped 1 base, with 8 bases sitting between them. CDR3 sequence: CASSYGASGANVLTF. For the CDR3, the DNA is TGTGCCAGCAGCTATGGGGCGTCTGGGGCCAACGTCCTGACTTTC.